Sequencing of this TCR beta chain was carried out in a study of cytomegalovirus exposure and HLA in healthy donors. V dropped 10 bases and J dropped 5 bases, with 9 bases sitting between them. The CDR3 consists of 11 residues. Germline CDR1 MNHNS, CDR2 SASEGT. The PCR employed 60 Vbeta primers together with 13 Jbeta primers. Generated by immunoSEQ multiplex PCR, the TCRdb table keeps only in-frame clones and is missing some. The sample consists of fewer than 120,000 clones, over 60% of them appearing once. The sequencing sample was made of PBMCs. J is TRBJ2-1 and V is TRBV6-1; no clear D. This receptor was identified in a woman aged 60-75 years in good health and CMV-seropositive. As DNA, the CDR3 is TGTGCCACAACCACAAACAATGAGCAGTTCTTC. Protein: CATTTNNEQFF.